This paragraph reports one T cell receptor (beta chain). Trimming cost V 4 bases and J 1 base; bases outside gene matches: 6. The CDR3 is made up of 15 amino acids. The germline gives CDR1 SGHRS, CDR2 YFSETQ. The sample belongs to a study of blood T cell repertoires in COVID-19. The protocol was immunoSEQ multiplex PCR, while the TCRdb copy is restricted to in-frame clones and leaves out a portion. The sample has more than 250,000 clones, approximately 86% seen once. Input material: peripheral blood. The rearrangement links TRBV5-1 to TRBJ2-5; 8 bases match TRBD2. This receptor was obtained from a man younger than 30 with active or convalescent COVID-19. The CDR3 here is CASSPGGGPQETQYF. CDR3 DNA sequence: TGCGCCAGCAGCCCGGGCGGGGGGCCCCAAGAGACCCAGTACTTC.